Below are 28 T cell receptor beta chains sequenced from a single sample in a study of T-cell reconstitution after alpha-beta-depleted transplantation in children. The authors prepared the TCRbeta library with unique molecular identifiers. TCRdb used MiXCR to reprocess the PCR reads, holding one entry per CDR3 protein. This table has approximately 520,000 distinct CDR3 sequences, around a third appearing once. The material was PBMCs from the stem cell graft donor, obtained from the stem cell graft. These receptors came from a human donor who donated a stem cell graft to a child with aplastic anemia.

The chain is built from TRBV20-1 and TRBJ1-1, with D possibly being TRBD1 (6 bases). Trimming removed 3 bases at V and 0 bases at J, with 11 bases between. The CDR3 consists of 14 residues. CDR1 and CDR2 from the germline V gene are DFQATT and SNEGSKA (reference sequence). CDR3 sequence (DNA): TGCAGTGCTAGCCCCGGACAGCTGAACACTGAAGCTTTCTTT. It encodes CSASPGQLNTEAFF.

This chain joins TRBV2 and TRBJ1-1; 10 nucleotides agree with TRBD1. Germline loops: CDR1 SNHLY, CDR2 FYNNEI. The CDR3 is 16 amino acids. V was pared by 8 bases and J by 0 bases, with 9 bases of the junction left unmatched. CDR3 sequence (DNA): TGTGCCAGCCCACGACGGACAGGGGGGATGAACACTGAAGCTTTCTTT. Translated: CASPRRTGGMNTEAFF.

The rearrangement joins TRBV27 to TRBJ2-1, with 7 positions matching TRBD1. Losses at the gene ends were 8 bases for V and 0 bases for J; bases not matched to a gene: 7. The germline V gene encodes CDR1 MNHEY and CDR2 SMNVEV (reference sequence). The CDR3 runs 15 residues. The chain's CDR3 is CASRLTGASYNEQFF. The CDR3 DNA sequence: TGTGCCAGCCGGCTTACAGGGGCCTCCTACAATGAGCAGTTCTTC.

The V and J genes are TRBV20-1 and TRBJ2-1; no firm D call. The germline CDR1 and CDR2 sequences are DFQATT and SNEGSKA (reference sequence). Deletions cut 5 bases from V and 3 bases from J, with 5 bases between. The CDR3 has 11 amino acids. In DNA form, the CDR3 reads TGCAGTGCTTTAAACTACAATGAGCAGTTCTTC. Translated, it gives CSALNYNEQFF.

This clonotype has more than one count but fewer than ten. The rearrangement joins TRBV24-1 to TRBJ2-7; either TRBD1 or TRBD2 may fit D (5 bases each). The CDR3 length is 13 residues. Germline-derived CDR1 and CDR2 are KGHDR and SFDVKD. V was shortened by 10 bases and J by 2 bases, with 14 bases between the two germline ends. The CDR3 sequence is CATCAGATYEQYF. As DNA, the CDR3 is TGTGCCACTTGCGCCGGGGCCACCTACGAGCAGTACTTC.

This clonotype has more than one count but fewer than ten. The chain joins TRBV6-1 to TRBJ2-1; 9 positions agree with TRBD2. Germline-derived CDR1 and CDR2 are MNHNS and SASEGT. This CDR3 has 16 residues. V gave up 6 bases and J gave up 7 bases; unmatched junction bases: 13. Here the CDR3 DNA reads TGTGCCAGCAGCTCTACAGATCAGCGGGAGGCAAATGAGCAGTTCTTC. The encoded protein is CASSSTDQREANEQFF.

Here the CDR3 reads CSARDSWGSGNQPQHF. The CDR3 coding sequence is TGCAGTGCTAGAGATTCTTGGGGTTCTGGCAATCAGCCCCAGCATTTT. This chain uses TRBV20-1 with TRBJ1-5; D remains unclear. From germline, CDR1 is DFQATT and CDR2 SNEGSKA (reference sequence). The CDR3 spans 16 residues. With 0 bases removed from V and 2 bases from J, the gap between germline ends came to 14 bases.

This CDR3 is CASSLVVGSGNTIYF. The CDR3 nucleotides read TGTGCCAGCAGCTTAGTTGTGGGGTCTGGAAACACCATATATTTT. This chain joins TRBV7-2 and TRBJ1-3; the D is unclear. V dropped 1 base and J dropped 1 base, with 8 bases sitting between them. CDR3 length: 15 amino acids. Germline CDR1 is SGHTA and CDR2 is FQGNSA.

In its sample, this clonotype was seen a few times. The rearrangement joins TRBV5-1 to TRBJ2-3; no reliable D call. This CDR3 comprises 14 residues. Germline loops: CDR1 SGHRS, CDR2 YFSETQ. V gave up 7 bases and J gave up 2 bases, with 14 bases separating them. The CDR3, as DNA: TGCGCCAGCTACACCAGACCGGCCACAGATACGCAGTATTTT. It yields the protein CASYTRPATDTQYF.

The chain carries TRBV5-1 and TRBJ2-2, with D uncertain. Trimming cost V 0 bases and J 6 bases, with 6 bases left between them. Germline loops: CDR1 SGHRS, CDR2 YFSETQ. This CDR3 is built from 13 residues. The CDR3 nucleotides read TGCGCCAGCAGCTTGGGTGTCCCCGGGGAGCTGTTTTTT. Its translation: CASSLGVPGELFF.

Here the CDR3 reads CASSLVAEVEGLVDIQYF. For the CDR3, the DNA is TGTGCCAGCAGCTTGGTGGCCGAAGTGGAGGGGCTTGTAGACATTCAGTACTTC. The V and J genes are TRBV5-5 and TRBJ2-4, with a possible D match to TRBD2 (6 bases). Germline CDR1 SGHKS, CDR2 YYEKEE (reference sequence). The V and J ends lost 0 bases and 8 bases respectively, with 24 bases between them. The CDR3 covers 18 residues.

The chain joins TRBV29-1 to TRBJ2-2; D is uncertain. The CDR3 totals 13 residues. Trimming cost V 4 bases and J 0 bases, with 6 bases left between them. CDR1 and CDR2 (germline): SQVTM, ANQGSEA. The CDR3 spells CSVVRTNTGELFF. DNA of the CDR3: TGCAGCGTTGTACGGACGAACACCGGGGAGCTGTTTTTT.

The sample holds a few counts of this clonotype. For the CDR3, the DNA is TGTGCCACCATCGAGAGGGGTAACTTCCCGGACACTGAAGCTTTCTTT. Encoded protein: CATIERGNFPDTEAFF. The rearrangement links TRBV15 to TRBJ1-1; D perhaps matches TRBD1 (5 bases). This CDR3 spans 16 amino acids. CDR1 LNHNV and CDR2 YYDKDF come from the germline V gene (reference sequence). V was clipped by 7 bases and J by 3 bases, with 21 bases between them.

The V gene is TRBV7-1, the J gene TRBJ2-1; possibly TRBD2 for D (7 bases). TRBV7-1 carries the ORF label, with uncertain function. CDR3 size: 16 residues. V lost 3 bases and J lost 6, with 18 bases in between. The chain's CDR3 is CASSSRGGRAGNEQFF. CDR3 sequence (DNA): TGTGCCAGCAGCTCCCGAGGGGGGAGGGCCGGCAATGAGCAGTTCTTC.

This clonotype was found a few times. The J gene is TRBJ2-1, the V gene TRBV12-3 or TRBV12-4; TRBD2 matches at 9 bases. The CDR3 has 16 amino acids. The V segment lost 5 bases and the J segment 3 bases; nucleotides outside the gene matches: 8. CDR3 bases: TGTGCCAGCAGTGACCCTAGCGGGAAGGGCTACAATGAGCAGTTCTTC. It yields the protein CASSDPSGKGYNEQFF.

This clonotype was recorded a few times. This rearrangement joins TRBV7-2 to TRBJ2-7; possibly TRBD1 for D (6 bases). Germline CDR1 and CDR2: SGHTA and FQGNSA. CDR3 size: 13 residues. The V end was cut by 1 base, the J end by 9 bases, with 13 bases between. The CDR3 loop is CASSLGVTGVQYV. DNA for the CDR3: TGTGCCAGCAGCTTAGGGGTGACAGGCGTGCAGTACGTC.

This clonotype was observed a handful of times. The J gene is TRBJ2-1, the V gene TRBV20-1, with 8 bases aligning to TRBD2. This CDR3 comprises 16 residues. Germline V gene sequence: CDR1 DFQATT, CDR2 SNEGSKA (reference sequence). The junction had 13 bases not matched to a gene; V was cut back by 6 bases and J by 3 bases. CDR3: CSAHAPLAGNYNEQFF. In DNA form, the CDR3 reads TGCAGTGCCCACGCCCCCCTAGCGGGCAACTACAATGAGCAGTTCTTC.

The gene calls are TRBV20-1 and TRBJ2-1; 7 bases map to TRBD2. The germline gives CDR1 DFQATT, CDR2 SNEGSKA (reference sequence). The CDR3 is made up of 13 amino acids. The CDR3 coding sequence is TGCAGGGTTTTTGCGGGAGAGACCAATGAGCAGTTCTTC. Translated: CRVFAGETNEQFF.

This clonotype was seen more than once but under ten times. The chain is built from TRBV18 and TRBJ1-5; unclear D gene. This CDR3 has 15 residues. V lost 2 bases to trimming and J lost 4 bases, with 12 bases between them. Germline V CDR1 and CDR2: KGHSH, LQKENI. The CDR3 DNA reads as TGTGCCAGCTCACCATCAGGAAGAGGGAATCAGCCCCAGCATTTT. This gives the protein CASSPSGRGNQPQHF.

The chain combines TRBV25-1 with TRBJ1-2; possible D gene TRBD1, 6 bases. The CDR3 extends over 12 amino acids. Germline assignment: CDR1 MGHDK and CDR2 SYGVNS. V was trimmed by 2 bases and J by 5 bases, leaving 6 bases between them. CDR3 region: CASSEQGYGYTF. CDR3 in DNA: TGTGCCAGCAGTGAACAGGGGTATGGCTACACCTTC.

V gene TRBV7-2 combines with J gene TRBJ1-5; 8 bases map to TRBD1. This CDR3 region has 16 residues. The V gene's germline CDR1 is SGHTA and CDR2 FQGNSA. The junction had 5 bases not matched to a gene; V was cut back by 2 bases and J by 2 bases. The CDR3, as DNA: TGTGCCAGCAGCTTACAGGGGGCGCTGGGCAATCAGCCCCAGCATTTT. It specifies CASSLQGALGNQPQHF.

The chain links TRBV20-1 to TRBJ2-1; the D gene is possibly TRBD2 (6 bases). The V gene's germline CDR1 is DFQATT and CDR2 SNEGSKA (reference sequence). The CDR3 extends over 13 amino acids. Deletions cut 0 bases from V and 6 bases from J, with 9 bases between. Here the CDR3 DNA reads TGCAGTGCTAGAGAGGGAGGTATCAATGAGCAGTTCTTC. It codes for CSAREGGINEQFF.

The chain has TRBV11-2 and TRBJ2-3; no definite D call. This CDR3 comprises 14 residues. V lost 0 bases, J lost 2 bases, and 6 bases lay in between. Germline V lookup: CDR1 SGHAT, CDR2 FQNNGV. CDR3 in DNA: TGTGCCAGCAGCTTAGATCACCCCACAGATACGCAGTATTTT. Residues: CASSLDHPTDTQYF. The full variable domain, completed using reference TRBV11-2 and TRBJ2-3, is EAGVAQSPRYKIIEKRQSVAFWCNPISGHATLYWYQQILGQGPKLLIQFQNNGVVDDSQLPKDRFSAERLKGVDSTLKIQPAKLEDSAVYLCASSLDHPTDTQYFGPGTRLTVL.

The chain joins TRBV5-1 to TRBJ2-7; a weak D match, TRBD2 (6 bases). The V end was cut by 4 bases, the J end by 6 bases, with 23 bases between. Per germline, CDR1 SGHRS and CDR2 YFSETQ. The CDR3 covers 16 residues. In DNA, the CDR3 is TGCGCCAGCAGCGGGGGTTATGGGAGAACGCGGGGCGAGCAGTACGTC. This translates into CASSGGYGRTRGEQYV.

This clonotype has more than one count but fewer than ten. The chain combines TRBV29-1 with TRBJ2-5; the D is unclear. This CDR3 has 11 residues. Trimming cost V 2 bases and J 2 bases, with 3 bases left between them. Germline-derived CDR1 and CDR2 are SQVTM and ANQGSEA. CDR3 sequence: CSVERQETQYF. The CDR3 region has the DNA TGCAGCGTTGAACGGCAAGAGACCCAGTACTTC.

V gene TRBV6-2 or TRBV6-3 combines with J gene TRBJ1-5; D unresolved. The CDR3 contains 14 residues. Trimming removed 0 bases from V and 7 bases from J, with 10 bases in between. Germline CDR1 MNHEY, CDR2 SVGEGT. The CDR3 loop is CASSYSMGSQPQHF. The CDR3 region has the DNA TGTGCCAGCAGTTACTCGATGGGGAGCCAGCCCCAGCATTTT.

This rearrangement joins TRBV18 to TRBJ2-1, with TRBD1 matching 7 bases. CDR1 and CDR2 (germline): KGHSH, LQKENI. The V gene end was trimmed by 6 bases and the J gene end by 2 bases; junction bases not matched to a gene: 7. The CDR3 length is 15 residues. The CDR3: CASSALTGAYNEQFF. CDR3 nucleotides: TGTGCCAGCTCCGCATTAACAGGGGCCTACAATGAGCAGTTCTTC.

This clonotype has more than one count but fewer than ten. The CDR3 is CASRNIVVTEAFF. The CDR3 nucleotides are TGTGCCAGCAGGAATATAGTCGTCACTGAAGCTTTCTTT. The chain uses TRBV6-2 or TRBV6-3 and TRBJ1-1, with D unclear. The germline V and J ends were trimmed by 6 bases and 4 bases, with 12 bases remaining between them. Germline assignment: CDR1 MNHEY and CDR2 SVGEGT. The CDR3 totals 13 residues.